The clone carrying this TCR beta chain showed up many times. One end of the junction varies from germline; a read error may be responsible. RNA transcripts yielded amplified TCR beta CDR3 regions. The TCR CDR3 first-round RT-PCR relied on the HTBI primer set. TCRdb analysed the multiplex PCR reads with MiXCR anew, one entry per CDR3 protein. The sample holds more than 500,000 distinct CDR3 sequences, around 15% seen once. This entry comes from a study of T cells in Graves' hyperthyroidism and ophthalmopathy. Germline CDR1 is SNHLY and CDR2 is FYNNEI. This CDR3 spans 13 amino acids. This chain joins TRBV2 and TRBJ2-5, with 8 bases matching TRBD1. Source material: blood. This receptor was identified in a woman aged 25 to 39 with Graves' ophthalmopathy. The CDR3 here is CTRSRTGMETQYF. CDR3 in DNA: TGTACCAGAAGCCGGACAGGGATGGAGACCCAGTACTTC.